This TCR beta chain was sequenced in a study of cytotoxic CD8 clonotypes in ibrutinib-treated CLL. TCR beta library input comprised roughly 2 micrograms of genomic DNA from cryopreserved PBMCs. Libraries were prepared by immunoSEQ multiplex PCR; TCRdb keeps only in-frame clonotypes and omits some of them. Of around 77,000 clones in the sample, 80% are singletons; the top ten hold approximately 7.7%. The CDR3 sequence is 13 residues long. The germline CDR1 and CDR2 sequences are SGHAT and FQNNGV. V lost 5 bases and J lost 7, with 11 bases in between. The chain couples TRBV11-2 to TRBJ2-2, with D possibly being TRBD2 (5 bases). The source is a human donor with chronic lymphocytic leukemia. The sample in question was PBMCs, obtained at disease progression, from a patient treated with ibrutinib. This CDR3 is CASSPLRDGELFF. The CDR3 nucleotides read TGTGCCAGCAGCCCCCTCCGGGACGGGGAGCTGTTTTTT.